The T cell receptor (beta chain) described here comes from a study of blood T cell repertoires in COVID-19. V gave up 8 bases and J gave up 0 bases, with 14 bases separating them. The CDR3 consists of 15 residues. Germline CDR1 is SNHLY and CDR2 is FYNNEI. Measured with immunoSEQ multiplex PCR; TCRdb has only the in-frame clones, and not every one. The sample consists of 350,000 or so clones, 65% to 90% of them appearing once. The chain is built from TRBV2 and TRBJ1-5; D is unresolved. The sample comprised PBMCs or T cells enriched from blood (not recorded which). This clonotype was obtained from a woman between 40 and 50 years old with acute COVID-19. Here the CDR3 reads CASARSPNSNQPQHF. The CDR3 DNA is TGTGCCAGCGCACGGAGCCCAAATAGCAATCAGCCCCAGCATTTT.